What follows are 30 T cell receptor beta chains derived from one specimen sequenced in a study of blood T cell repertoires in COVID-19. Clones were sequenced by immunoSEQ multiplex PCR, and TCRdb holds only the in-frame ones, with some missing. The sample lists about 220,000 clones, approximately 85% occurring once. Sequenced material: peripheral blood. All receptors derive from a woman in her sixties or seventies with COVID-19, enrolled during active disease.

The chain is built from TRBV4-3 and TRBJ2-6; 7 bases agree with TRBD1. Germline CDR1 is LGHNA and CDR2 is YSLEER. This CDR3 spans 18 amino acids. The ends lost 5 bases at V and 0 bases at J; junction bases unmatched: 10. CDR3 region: CASSGPGTVSSGANVLTF. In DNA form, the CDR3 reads TGCGCCAGCAGCGGACCCGGGACAGTAAGCTCTGGGGCCAACGTCCTGACTTTC.

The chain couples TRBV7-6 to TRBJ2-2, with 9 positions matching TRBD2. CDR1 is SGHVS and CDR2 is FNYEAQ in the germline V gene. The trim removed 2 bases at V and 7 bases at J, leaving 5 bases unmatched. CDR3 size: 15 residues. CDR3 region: CASSLPSGTIGELFF. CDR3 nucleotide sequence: TGTGCCAGCAGCTTACCTAGCGGGACAATCGGGGAGCTGTTTTTT.

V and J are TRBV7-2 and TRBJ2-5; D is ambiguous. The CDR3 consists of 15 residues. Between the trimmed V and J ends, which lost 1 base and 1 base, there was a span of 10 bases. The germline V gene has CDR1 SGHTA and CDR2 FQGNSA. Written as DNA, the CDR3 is TGTGCCAGCAGCTTAGTGAGTCTCGGCCAAGAGACCCAGTACTTC. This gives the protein CASSLVSLGQETQYF.

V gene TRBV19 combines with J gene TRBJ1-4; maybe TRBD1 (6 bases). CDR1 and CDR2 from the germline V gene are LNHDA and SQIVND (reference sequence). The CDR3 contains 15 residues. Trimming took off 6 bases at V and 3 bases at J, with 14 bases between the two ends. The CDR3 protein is CASRGQGLPNEKLFF. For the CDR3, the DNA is TGTGCCAGTAGAGGGCAGGGGCTACCTAATGAAAAACTGTTTTTT.

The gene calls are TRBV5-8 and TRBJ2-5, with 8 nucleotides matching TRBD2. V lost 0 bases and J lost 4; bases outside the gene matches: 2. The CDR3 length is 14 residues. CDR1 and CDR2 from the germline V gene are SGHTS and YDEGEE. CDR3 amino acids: CASSLVGGGETQYF. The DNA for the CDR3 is TGTGCCAGCAGCTTGGTCGGGGGGGGAGAGACCCAGTACTTC.

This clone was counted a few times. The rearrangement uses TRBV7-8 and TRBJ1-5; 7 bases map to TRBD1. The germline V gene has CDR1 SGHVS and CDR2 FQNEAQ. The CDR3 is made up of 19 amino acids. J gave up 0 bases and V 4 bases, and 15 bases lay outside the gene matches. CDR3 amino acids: CASSSTWGTAFRSNQPQHF. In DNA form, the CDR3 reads TGTGCCAGCAGCTCCACATGGGGGACAGCGTTTCGTAGCAATCAGCCCCAGCATTTT.

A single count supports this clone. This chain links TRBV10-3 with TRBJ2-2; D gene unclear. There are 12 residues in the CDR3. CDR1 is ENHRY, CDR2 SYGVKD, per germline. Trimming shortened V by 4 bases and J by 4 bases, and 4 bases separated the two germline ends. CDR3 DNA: TGTGCCATCAGTGTCGGCACCGGGGAGCTGTTTTTT. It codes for CAISVGTGELFF.

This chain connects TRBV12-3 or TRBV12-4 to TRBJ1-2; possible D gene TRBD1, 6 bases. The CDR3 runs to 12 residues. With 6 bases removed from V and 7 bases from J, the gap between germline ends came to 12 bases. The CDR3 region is CASSQGGTGYTF. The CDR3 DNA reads TGTGCCAGCAGCCAAGGGGGAACTGGCTACACCTTC.

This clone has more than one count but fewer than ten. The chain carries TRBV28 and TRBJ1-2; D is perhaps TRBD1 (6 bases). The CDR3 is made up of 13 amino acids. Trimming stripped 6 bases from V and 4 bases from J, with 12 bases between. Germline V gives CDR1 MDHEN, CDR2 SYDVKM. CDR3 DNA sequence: TGTGCCAGCAGCCTCGGGGGGCGCTATGGCTACACCTTC. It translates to CASSLGGRYGYTF.

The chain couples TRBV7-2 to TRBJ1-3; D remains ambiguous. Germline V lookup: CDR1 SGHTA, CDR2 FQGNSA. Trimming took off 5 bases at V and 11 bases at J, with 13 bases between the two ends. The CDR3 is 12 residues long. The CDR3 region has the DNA TGTGCCAGCAGCCCACTGGACTCGGCCATATATTTT. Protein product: CASSPLDSAIYF.

CDR3 loop: CASSPQGGGYEQYF. The CDR3 nucleotides read TGTGCCAGCAGCCCACAGGGGGGAGGCTACGAGCAGTACTTC. This chain links TRBV7-3 with TRBJ2-7, with TRBD1 matching over 8 bases. Germline assignment: CDR1 SGHTA and CDR2 FQGTGA. The V and J ends lost 5 bases and 3 bases, in that order; junction bases with no gene match: 6. The CDR3 loop spans 14 amino acids. Full variable domain (remainder filled in from reference TRBV7-3 and TRBJ2-7): GAGVSQTPSNKVTEKGKYVELRCDPISGHTALYWYRQSLGQGPEFLIYFQGTGAADDSGLPNDRFFAVRPEGSVSTLKIQRTERGDSAVYLCASSPQGGGYEQYFGPGTRLTVT.

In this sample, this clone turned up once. The CDR3 nucleotides are TGTGCCAGCAGCCCCTACGGGGGGGCAAATTACTATGGCTACACCTTC. Protein product: CASSPYGGANYYGYTF. This chain links TRBV4-2 with TRBJ1-2; TRBD1 might be the D (6 bases). Germline lookup yields CDR1 LGHNA and CDR2 YNFKEQ. CDR3 length: 16 amino acids. Deletions cut 4 bases from V and 3 bases from J, with 18 bases between.

This CDR3 is CASSMRTPGEDGYTF. The CDR3 DNA is TGTGCCAGCAGCATGCGTACACCAGGGGAAGATGGCTACACCTTC. The gene calls are TRBV5-4 and TRBJ1-2, with D perhaps TRBD1 (6 bases). Trimming stripped 4 bases from V and 6 bases from J, with 19 bases between. The CDR3 has 15 residues. Germline CDR1 SGHNT, CDR2 YYREEE (reference sequence).

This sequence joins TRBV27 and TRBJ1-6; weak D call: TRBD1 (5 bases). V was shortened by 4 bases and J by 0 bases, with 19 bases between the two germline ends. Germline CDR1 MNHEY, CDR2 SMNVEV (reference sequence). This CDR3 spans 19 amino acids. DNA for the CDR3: TGTGCCAGCAGTTCTACCCAGGGTCCCCTTAGCTCCTATAATTCACCCCTCCACTTT. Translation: CASSSTQGPLSSYNSPLHF.

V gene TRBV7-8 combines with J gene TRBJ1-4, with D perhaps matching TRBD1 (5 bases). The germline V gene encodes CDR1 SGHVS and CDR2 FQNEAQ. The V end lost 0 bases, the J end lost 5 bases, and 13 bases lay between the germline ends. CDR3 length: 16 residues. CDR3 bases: TGTGCCAGCAGCTTAGCGGGTGCGGGGGGAAATGAAAAACTGTTTTTT. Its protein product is CASSLAGAGGNEKLFF.

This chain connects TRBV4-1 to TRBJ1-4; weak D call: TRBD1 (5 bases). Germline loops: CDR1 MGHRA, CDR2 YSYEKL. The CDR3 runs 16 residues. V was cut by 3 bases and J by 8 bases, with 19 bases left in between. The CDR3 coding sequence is TGCGCCAGCAGCCACTGGGAGGAGACAGTGGAAGAAAAACTGTTTTTT. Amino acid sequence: CASSHWEETVEEKLFF.

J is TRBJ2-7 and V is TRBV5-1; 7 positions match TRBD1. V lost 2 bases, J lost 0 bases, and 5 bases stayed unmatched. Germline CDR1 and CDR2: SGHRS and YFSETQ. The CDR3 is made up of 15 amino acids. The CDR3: CASSFGSGGSYEQYF. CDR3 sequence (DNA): TGCGCCAGCAGCTTTGGGTCAGGGGGCTCCTACGAGCAGTACTTC. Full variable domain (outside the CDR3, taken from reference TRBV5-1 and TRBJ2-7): KAGVTQTPRYLIKTRGQQVTLSCSPISGHRSVSWYQQTPGQGLQFLFEYFSETQRNKGNFPGRFSGRQFSNSRSEMNVSTLELGDSALYLCASSFGSGGSYEQYFGPGTRLTVT.

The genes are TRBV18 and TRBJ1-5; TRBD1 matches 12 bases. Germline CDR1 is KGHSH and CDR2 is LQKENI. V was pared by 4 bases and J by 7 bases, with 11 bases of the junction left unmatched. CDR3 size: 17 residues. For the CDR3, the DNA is TGTGCCAGCTCACTCGCTCCGGGACAGGGGGCAGGGCAGCCCCAGCATTTT. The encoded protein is CASSLAPGQGAGQPQHF.

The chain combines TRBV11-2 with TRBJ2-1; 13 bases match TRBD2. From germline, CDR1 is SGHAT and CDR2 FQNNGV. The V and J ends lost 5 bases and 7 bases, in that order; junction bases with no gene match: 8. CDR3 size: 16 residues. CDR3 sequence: CASSPEGLAGFNEQFF. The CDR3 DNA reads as TGTGCCAGCAGCCCAGAGGGACTAGCGGGGTTTAATGAGCAGTTCTTC.

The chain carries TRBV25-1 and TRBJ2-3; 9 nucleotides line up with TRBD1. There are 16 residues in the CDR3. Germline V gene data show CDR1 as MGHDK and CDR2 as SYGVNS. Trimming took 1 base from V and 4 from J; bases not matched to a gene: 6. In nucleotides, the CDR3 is TGTGCCAGCAGTGAATCGCCGGGACAGGGCCCAGATACGCAGTATTTT. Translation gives CASSESPGQGPDTQYF.

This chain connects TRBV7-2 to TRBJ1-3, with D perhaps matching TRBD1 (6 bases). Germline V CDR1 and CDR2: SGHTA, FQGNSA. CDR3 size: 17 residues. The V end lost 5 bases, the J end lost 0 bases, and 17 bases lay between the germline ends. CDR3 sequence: CASSQTYRALSGNTIYF. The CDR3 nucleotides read TGTGCCAGCAGCCAAACCTACAGGGCCCTCTCTGGAAACACCATATATTTT.

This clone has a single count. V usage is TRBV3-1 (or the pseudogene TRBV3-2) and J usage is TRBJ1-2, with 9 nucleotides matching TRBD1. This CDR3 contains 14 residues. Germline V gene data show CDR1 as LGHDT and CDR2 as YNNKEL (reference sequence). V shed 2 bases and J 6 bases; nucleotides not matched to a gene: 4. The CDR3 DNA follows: TGTGCCAGCAGCCAACTACAGGGGGCTGATGGCTACACCTTC. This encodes CASSQLQGADGYTF.

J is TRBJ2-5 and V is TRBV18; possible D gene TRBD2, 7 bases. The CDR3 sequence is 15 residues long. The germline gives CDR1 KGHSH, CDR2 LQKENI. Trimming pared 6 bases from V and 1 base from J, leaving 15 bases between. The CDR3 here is CASSPRAGAQETQYF. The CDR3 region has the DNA TGTGCCAGCTCGCCCCGCGCGGGGGCCCAAGAGACCCAGTACTTC.

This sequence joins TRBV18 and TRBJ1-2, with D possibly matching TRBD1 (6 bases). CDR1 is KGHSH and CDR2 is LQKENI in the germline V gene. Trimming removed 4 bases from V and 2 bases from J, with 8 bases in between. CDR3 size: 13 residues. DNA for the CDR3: TGTGCCAGCTCACTGGACAGAAACTATGGCTACACCTTC. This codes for CASSLDRNYGYTF. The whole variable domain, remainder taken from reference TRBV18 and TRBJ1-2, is NAGVMQNPRHLVRRRGQEARLRCSPMKGHSHVYWYRQLPEEGLKFMVYLQKENIIDESGMPKERFSAEFPKEGPSILRIQQVVRGDSAAYFCASSLDRNYGYTFGSGTRLTVV.

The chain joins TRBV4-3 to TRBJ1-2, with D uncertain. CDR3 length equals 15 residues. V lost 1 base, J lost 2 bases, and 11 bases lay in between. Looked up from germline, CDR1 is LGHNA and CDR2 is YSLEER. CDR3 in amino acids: CASSQATTTNYGYTF. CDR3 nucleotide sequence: TGCGCCAGCAGCCAAGCGACAACGACAAACTATGGCTACACCTTC.

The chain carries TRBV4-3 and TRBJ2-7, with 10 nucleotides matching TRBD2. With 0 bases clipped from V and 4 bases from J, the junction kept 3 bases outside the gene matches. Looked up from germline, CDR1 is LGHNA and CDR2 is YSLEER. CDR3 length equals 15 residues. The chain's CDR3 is CASSQELAGSYEQYF. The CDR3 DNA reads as TGCGCCAGCAGCCAAGAACTAGCGGGATCGTACGAGCAGTACTTC.

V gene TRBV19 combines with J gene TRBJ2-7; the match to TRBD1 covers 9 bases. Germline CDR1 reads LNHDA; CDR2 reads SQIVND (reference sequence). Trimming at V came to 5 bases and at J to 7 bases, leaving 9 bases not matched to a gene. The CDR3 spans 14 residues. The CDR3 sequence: CASSQGTGSREQYF. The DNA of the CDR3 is TGTGCCAGTAGTCAAGGGACAGGGTCCAGGGAGCAGTACTTC.

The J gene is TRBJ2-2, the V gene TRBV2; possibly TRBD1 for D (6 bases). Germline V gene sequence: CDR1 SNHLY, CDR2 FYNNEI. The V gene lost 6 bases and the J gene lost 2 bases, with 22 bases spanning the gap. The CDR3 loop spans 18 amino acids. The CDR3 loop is CASRGRSDSSKNTGELFF. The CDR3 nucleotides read TGTGCCAGCAGGGGAAGATCGGACAGTTCCAAAAACACCGGGGAGCTGTTTTTT.

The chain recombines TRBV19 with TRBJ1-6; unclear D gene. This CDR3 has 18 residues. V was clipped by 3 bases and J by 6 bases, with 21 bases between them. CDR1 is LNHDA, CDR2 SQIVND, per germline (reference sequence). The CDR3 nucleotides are TGTGCCAGTAGTATGGGCCCGCAGGCCGCAGTGCCTAATTCACCCCTCCACTTT. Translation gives CASSMGPQAAVPNSPLHF.

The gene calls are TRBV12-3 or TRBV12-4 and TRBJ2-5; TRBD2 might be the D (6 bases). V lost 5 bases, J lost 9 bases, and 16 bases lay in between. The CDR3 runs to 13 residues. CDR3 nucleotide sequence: TGTGCCAGCAGTGCGGGGCCCGGTCGGGCCCAGTACTTC. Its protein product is CASSAGPGRAQYF.